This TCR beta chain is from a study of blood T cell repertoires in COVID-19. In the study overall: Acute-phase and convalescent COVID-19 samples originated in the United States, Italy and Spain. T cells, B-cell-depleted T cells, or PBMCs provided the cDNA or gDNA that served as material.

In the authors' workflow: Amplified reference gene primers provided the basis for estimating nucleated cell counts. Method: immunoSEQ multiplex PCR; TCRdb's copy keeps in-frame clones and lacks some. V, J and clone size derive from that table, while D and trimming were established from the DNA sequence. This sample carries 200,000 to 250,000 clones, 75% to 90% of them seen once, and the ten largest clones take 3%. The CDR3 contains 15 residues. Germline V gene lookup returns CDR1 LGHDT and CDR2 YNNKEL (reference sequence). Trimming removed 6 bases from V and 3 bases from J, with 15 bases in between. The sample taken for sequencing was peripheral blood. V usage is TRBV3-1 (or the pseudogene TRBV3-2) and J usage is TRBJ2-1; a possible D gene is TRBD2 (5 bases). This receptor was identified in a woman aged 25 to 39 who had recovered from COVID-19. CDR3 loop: CASRDPRDIYNEQFF. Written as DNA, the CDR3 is TGTGCCAGCAGAGACCCCCGGGATATCTACAATGAGCAGTTCTTC.